This is a list of T cell receptor beta chains from one sample in a study of response to subunit inactivated influenza vaccine. TCRdb reanalysed the RT-PCR reads using MiXCR and keeps one entry per CDR3 protein. The data contain more than 450,000 distinct CDR3 sequences, about 12% of them singletons. The sequenced sample was PBMCs from blood, obtained on the day of vaccination. The source is a man in his fifties who received an inactivated influenza vaccine. The CDR3 runs from the conserved cysteine through the conserved F or W.

v_call: TRBV12-3/TRBV12-4
j_call: TRBJ2-7
cdr3_aa: CASSLFQRNYEQYF

v_call: TRBV5-1
j_call: TRBJ2-1
cdr3_aa: CASRATRGEQFF

v_call: TRBV29-1
j_call: TRBJ2-3
cdr3_aa: CSVTDGADTQYF

v_call: TRBV10-2
j_call: TRBJ1-2
cdr3_aa: CASSETGDYGYTF

v_call: TRBV7-2
j_call: TRBJ2-1
cdr3_aa: CASSLTSPPNEQFF

v_call: TRBV28
j_call: TRBJ2-7
cdr3_aa: CASSLALAGVREQYF

v_call: TRBV20-1
j_call: TRBJ2-2
cdr3_aa: CSARDLRGWAGELFF

v_call: TRBV15
j_call: TRBJ2-5
cdr3_aa: CADGTRGGLGETQYF

v_call: TRBV11-2
j_call: TRBJ2-2
cdr3_aa: CASSRGDRNTGELFF

v_call: TRBV4-1
j_call: TRBJ2-3
cdr3_aa: CASSQETGHGGYTQYF

v_call: TRBV7-2
j_call: TRBJ2-1
cdr3_aa: CASFPTRLDLYNEQFF

v_call: TRBV28
j_call: TRBJ2-5
cdr3_aa: CASGETRETQYF

v_call: TRBV3-1
j_call: TRBJ2-1
cdr3_aa: CASSQARRIGVNNEQFF

v_call: TRBV7-2
j_call: TRBJ1-1
cdr3_aa: CASSLMGHGGTEAFF

v_call: TRBV6-4
j_call: TRBJ2-7
cdr3_aa: CASSQCREQYF

v_call: TRBV5-1
j_call: TRBJ2-1
cdr3_aa: CASRSTLAGVYNEQFF

v_call: TRBV6-5
j_call: TRBJ1-6
cdr3_aa: CASSYGGAGSNYNSPLHF

v_call: TRBV5-1
j_call: TRBJ2-2
cdr3_aa: CASSSGDSNTGELFF

v_call: TRBV4-2
j_call: TRBJ2-5
cdr3_aa: CASSQERGGQQETQYF

v_call: TRBV9
j_call: TRBJ2-7
cdr3_aa: CASSVKVDSATYEQYF

v_call: TRBV10-1
j_call: TRBJ2-5
cdr3_aa: CASSPNTEGTQYF

v_call: TRBV20-1
j_call: TRBJ2-5
cdr3_aa: CSASSGRRFPETQYF

v_call: TRBV7-2
j_call: TRBJ2-1
cdr3_aa: CASSLVGTSGASQFF

v_call: TRBV11-2
j_call: TRBJ2-7
cdr3_aa: CASSSLPSYEQYF

v_call: TRBV28
j_call: TRBJ2-1
cdr3_aa: CSAGGGNNEQFF

v_call: TRBV20-1
j_call: TRBJ2-1
cdr3_aa: CSARDVLVNEQFF

v_call: TRBV4-3
j_call: TRBJ2-2
cdr3_aa: CASSQEPAGQLNTGELFF

v_call: TRBV5-1
j_call: TRBJ2-3
cdr3_aa: CASSPPVAGGRADTQYF

v_call: TRBV12-3/TRBV12-4
j_call: TRBJ2-2
cdr3_aa: CASSRRTSLNTGELFF

v_call: TRBV9
j_call: TRBJ2-5
cdr3_aa: CASSVVPSGQETQYF

v_call: TRBV12-3/TRBV12-4
j_call: TRBJ2-3
cdr3_aa: CASTTGGTPAATDTQYF

v_call: TRBV20-1
j_call: TRBJ2-7
cdr3_aa: CSASGPSGRTYEQYF

v_call: TRBV6-5
j_call: TRBJ2-7
cdr3_aa: CASSYSHLAGQRYEQYF

v_call: TRBV20-1
j_call: TRBJ2-2
cdr3_aa: CSARDFKRSNTGELFF

v_call: TRBV5-6
j_call: TRBJ2-5
cdr3_aa: CASSLYGYGETQYF

v_call: TRBV9
j_call: TRBJ2-7
cdr3_aa: CASSVGLTGDYEQYF

v_call: TRBV24-1
j_call: TRBJ2-3
cdr3_aa: CATSDPTPSGGATDTQYF

v_call: TRBV5-1
j_call: TRBJ2-5
cdr3_aa: CASSLEGRAQETQYF

v_call: TRBV4-1
j_call: TRBJ2-7
cdr3_aa: CASSPSPGQGYNEQYF

v_call: TRBV12-3/TRBV12-4
j_call: TRBJ1-2
cdr3_aa: CASSLGTVCGYTF

v_call: TRBV10-3
j_call: TRBJ2-7
cdr3_aa: CAISSRDRVPPFSYEQYF

v_call: TRBV7-2
j_call: TRBJ2-7
cdr3_aa: CASSPDRVARQYF

v_call: TRBV19
j_call: TRBJ2-3
cdr3_aa: CASSNLLRADTQYF

v_call: TRBV12-3/TRBV12-4
j_call: TRBJ1-1
cdr3_aa: CASSRGQGYEAFF

v_call: TRBV2
j_call: TRBJ2-7
cdr3_aa: CATGYRDSSYEQYF

v_call: TRBV14
j_call: TRBJ1-2
cdr3_aa: CASSRLGTANYGYTF

v_call: TRBV10-3
j_call: TRBJ1-6
cdr3_aa: CAISPGQAALRNSPLHF

v_call: TRBV5-4
j_call: TRBJ1-1
cdr3_aa: CASSLSLWGENTEAFF

v_call: TRBV20-1
j_call: TRBJ2-3
cdr3_aa: CSASSSDRATDTQYF

v_call: TRBV6-1
j_call: TRBJ1-1
cdr3_aa: CASSALYYTEAFF

v_call: TRBV5-1
j_call: TRBJ2-7
cdr3_aa: CASSDAGYEQYF

v_call: TRBV3-1
j_call: TRBJ2-5
cdr3_aa: CASSRRTATETQYF